The 22 T cell receptor beta chains in this list originate from one sample, sequenced in a study of T cells in Graves' hyperthyroidism and ophthalmopathy. TCR beta CDR3 regions were amplified from RNA. Using the HTBI primer set, a first-round RT-PCR was run on the TCR CDR3. A single record per CDR3 protein comes from TCRdb applying MiXCR to the multiplex PCR reads. The sample has approximately 720,000 distinct CDR3 sequences, approximately 19% seen once; the top ten hold roughly 17%. Sample: blood. All receptors come from a woman between 45 and 65 years old with Graves' hyperthyroidism that later progressed to Graves' ophthalmopathy.

The chain recombines TRBV6-2 or TRBV6-3 with TRBJ2-5; possible D gene TRBD2, 5 bases. CDR1 and CDR2 from the germline V gene are MNHEY and SVGEGT. The CDR3 has 14 amino acids. Trimming pared 2 bases from V and 1 base from J, leaving 8 bases between. The CDR3 nucleotides read TGTGCCAGCAGTTACGAAGCGGCCCAAGAGACCCAGTACTTC. This gives the protein CASSYEAAQETQYF.

The sample holds many counts of this clonotype. The genes are TRBV12-3 or TRBV12-4 and TRBJ2-7; a possible D gene is TRBD2 (5 bases). The CDR3 runs to 12 residues. V was pared by 7 bases and J by 0 bases, with 7 bases between. The CDR3 nucleotides are TGTGCCAGCACTAGCCGCTCCTACGAGCAGTACTTC. Amino acid sequence: CASTSRSYEQYF.

This chain connects TRBV5-4 to TRBJ1-1; no firm D call. This CDR3 has 16 amino acids. The V and J ends lost 1 base and 3 bases respectively, with 16 bases between them. The germline V gene encodes CDR1 SGHNT and CDR2 YYREEE (reference sequence). In nucleotides, the CDR3 is TGTGCCAGCAGCTTGCTTCCAGGAAGGTGGGACACTGAAGCTTTCTTT. The encoded protein is CASSLLPGRWDTEAFF. Complete variable domain (other parts from reference TRBV5-4 and TRBJ1-1): ETGVTQSPTHLIKTRGQQVTLRCSSQSGHNTVSWYQQALGQGPQFIFQYYREEENGRGNFPPRFSGLQFPNYSSELNVNALELDDSALYLCASSLLPGRWDTEAFFGQGTRLTVV.

The chain recombines TRBV12-5 with TRBJ2-7; D is undetermined. CDR1 is LGHNT, CDR2 FRNRAP, per germline. The V and J ends lost 1 base and 8 bases respectively, with 9 bases between them. This CDR3 contains 12 residues. The CDR3 nucleotides are TGTGCTAGTGGTTTGGCACCGTACCAGCAGTACTTC. It encodes CASGLAPYQQYF.

This clonotype was counted at least ten times. The chain carries TRBV15 and TRBJ2-1, with TRBD1 identical over 8 bases. This CDR3 spans 16 amino acids. Losses at the gene ends were 1 base for V and 2 bases for J; bases not matched to a gene: 4. The germline V gene encodes CDR1 LNHNV and CDR2 YYDKDF (reference sequence). In nucleotides, the CDR3 is TGTGCCACCAGCAGAGTTGGGACAGGAGCCTACAATGAGCAGTTCTTC. This gives the protein CATSRVGTGAYNEQFF.

This clonotype was seen at least ten times. V gene TRBV27 combines with J gene TRBJ1-5, with 8 positions matching TRBD1. CDR1 is MNHEY and CDR2 is SMNVEV in the germline V gene (reference sequence). V trimming: 5 bases; J trimming: 7 bases; junction bases outside the gene matches: 7. This CDR3 spans 14 amino acids. In DNA, the CDR3 is TGTGCCAGCAGTCCCGGACAGGGTGGCCAGCCCCAGCATTTT. Amino acids: CASSPGQGGQPQHF.

The chain is built from TRBV6-2 or TRBV6-3 and TRBJ2-1; 12 nucleotides match TRBD2. With 8 bases clipped from V and 2 bases from J, the junction kept 10 bases outside the gene matches. Per germline, CDR1 MNHEY and CDR2 SVGEGT. The CDR3 runs to 17 residues. CDR3 nucleotide sequence: TGTGCCAGCGGAACCCCTAGCGGGGGGGCCCCCTACAATGAGCAGTTCTTC. Protein: CASGTPSGGAPYNEQFF.

With regard to this clonotype: One end of the junction does not line up with germline, which may come from a read error. The CDR3 DNA sequence: TGTGTCAGCAGCCTAGGACAGGGGGATGAAAAACTGTTTTTT. This codes for CVSSLGQGDEKLFF. The chain has TRBV9 and TRBJ1-4, with 10 bases matching TRBD1. Germline V gene sequence: CDR1 SGDLS, CDR2 YYNGEE. The CDR3 is 14 amino acids.

In this sample, this clonotype turned up a few times. J is TRBJ1-1 and V is TRBV6-4, with D unclear. In germline, CDR1 is MRHNA, CDR2 SNTAGT. The CDR3 is made up of 13 amino acids. Trimming removed 4 bases from V and 4 bases from J, with 10 bases in between. The CDR3 region has the DNA TGTGCCAGCAGTGCCGTTCCGGGCACTGAAGCTTTCTTT. Its translation: CASSAVPGTEAFF.

The rearrangement uses TRBV30 and TRBJ1-1, with 7 bases aligning to TRBD1. CDR1 and CDR2 (germline): GTSNPN, SVGIG (reference sequence). This CDR3 has 13 amino acids. V was clipped by 5 bases and J by 2 bases; unmatched bases: 5. CDR3 sequence (DNA): TGTGCCTGGGACAGGGCATCTAACACTGAAGCTTTCTTT. It encodes CAWDRASNTEAFF.

The chain employs TRBV10-3 and TRBJ1-2; D is perhaps TRBD1 (6 bases). The CDR3 sequence is 13 residues long. Between the trimmed V and J ends, which lost 4 bases and 4 bases, there was a span of 10 bases. Per germline, CDR1 ENHRY and CDR2 SYGVKD. CDR3 sequence (DNA): TGTGCCATCAGTGTTGGGGACACCTATGGCTACACCTTC. Translated: CAISVGDTYGYTF.

Concerning this clonotype itself: Germline and junction disagree at one end, which may indicate a read error. The V and J genes are TRBV2 and TRBJ2-3; perhaps TRBD1 as D (5 bases). CDR1 is SNHLY and CDR2 is FYNNEI in the germline V gene. The CDR3 spans 15 residues. The CDR3 loop is CASSGSGAGTDAQYF. The CDR3 nucleotides are TGTGCCAGCAGTGGAAGTGGGGCCGGCACAGATGCGCAGTATTTT. The variable domain in full, completed from reference TRBV2 and TRBJ2-3, reads EPEVTQTPSHQVTQMGQEVILRCVPISNHLYFYWYRQILGQKVEFLVSFYNNEISEKSEIFDDQFSVERPDGSNFTLKIRSTKLEDSAMYFCASSGSGAGTDAQYFGPGTRLTVL.

This chain connects TRBV30 to TRBJ1-2, with D unclear. Germline V CDR1 and CDR2: GTSNPN, SVGIG (reference sequence). The CDR3 is 12 residues long. The ends were cut back, 3 bases at V and 1 base at J, with 6 bases in the middle. For the CDR3, the DNA is TGTGCCTGGAGCCCTTTTAACTATGGCTACACCTTC. Protein: CAWSPFNYGYTF. Full variable domain (missing parts from reference TRBV30 and TRBJ1-2): SQTIHQWPATLVQPVGSPLSLECTVEGTSNPNLYWYRQAAGRGLQLLFYSVGIGQISSEVPQNLSASRPQDRQFILSSKKLLLSDSGFYLCAWSPFNYGYTFGSGTRLTVV.

The sample holds many counts of this clonotype. The genes are TRBV20-1 and TRBJ2-2; TRBD1 is a possible D gene (5 bases). This CDR3 has 12 residues. Germline V gene lookup returns CDR1 DFQATT and CDR2 SNEGSKA (reference sequence). V was cut by 6 bases and J by 6 bases, with 11 bases left in between. DNA for the CDR3: TGCAGTGCCGTTCCGACAGCCGGGGAGCTGTTTTTT. This gives the protein CSAVPTAGELFF.

This clonotype occurred a few times. This rearrangement joins TRBV6-1 to TRBJ2-3; 10 bases match TRBD2. The CDR3 is 16 amino acids. V shed 6 bases, J shed 3 bases, and the junction held 9 bases outside the gene matches. Germline CDR1 is MNHNS and CDR2 is SASEGT. CDR3 residues: CASRKQRGGRTDTQYF. The CDR3 DNA follows: TGTGCCAGCAGAAAACAGCGGGGGGGTAGGACAGATACGCAGTATTTT.

The chain uses TRBV19 and TRBJ1-1, with TRBD1 identical over 9 bases. The ends lost 2 bases at V and 7 bases at J; junction bases unmatched: 14. The CDR3 is made up of 17 amino acids. The germline gives CDR1 LNHDA, CDR2 SQIVND (reference sequence). CDR3 bases: TGTGCCAGTAGTATAATCGGGACAGGGAAAGGAGAGAGTGAAGCTTTCTTT. Amino acids: CASSIIGTGKGESEAFF.

V is TRBV6-2 or TRBV6-3 and J is TRBJ1-4; tentatively, D is TRBD1 (6 bases). Germline-derived CDR1 and CDR2 are MNHEY and SVGEGT. V was pared by 2 bases and J by 5 bases, with 12 bases between. This CDR3 spans 15 amino acids. CDR3 residues: CASSYQGGENEKLFF. The CDR3 coding sequence is TGTGCCAGCAGTTACCAAGGGGGAGAGAATGAAAAACTGTTTTTT.

Many counts were recorded for this clonotype. The chain carries TRBV10-3 and TRBJ2-3, with TRBD2 identical over 7 bases. Germline values: CDR1 ENHRY, CDR2 SYGVKD. The V and J ends lost 8 bases and 3 bases, in that order; junction bases with no gene match: 8. The CDR3 contains 14 residues. The CDR3 reads CAIGSSGGTDTQYF. The CDR3 DNA reads as TGTGCCATCGGGTCTAGCGGTGGGACAGATACGCAGTATTTT.

This clonotype occurred many times. The chain uses TRBV3-1 and TRBJ1-2, with 7 bases lining up with TRBD1. Per the germline V gene, CDR1 is LGHDT and CDR2 is YNNKEL (reference sequence). This CDR3 is 16 amino acids long. V gave up 4 bases and J gave up 7 bases; unmatched junction bases: 15. The CDR3 is CASSPNPGQARGGYTF. Here the CDR3 DNA reads TGTGCCAGCAGCCCGAACCCCGGACAGGCGCGGGGTGGCTACACCTTC.

Ten or more counts support this clonotype. The rearrangement joins TRBV7-3 to TRBJ2-3, with a tentative D call TRBD1 (5 bases). The CDR3 runs 16 residues. V lost 1 base, J lost 4 bases, and 15 bases lay in between. CDR1 and CDR2 (germline): SGHTA, FQGTGA. CDR3 nucleotide sequence: TGTGCCAGCAGCTTAAACAGCCCTTTAGGGGCAGATACGCAGTATTTT. It specifies CASSLNSPLGADTQYF.

The chain recombines TRBV14 with TRBJ2-5; D uncertain. Germline CDR1 is SGHDN and CDR2 is FVKESK. V lost 0 bases and J 2 bases, leaving 13 bases between the germline ends. This CDR3 is built from 16 residues. CDR3 protein: CASSQDRWFPQETQYF. The CDR3 bases are TGTGCCAGCAGCCAAGACCGGTGGTTCCCACAAGAGACCCAGTACTTC.

The genes are TRBV5-1 and TRBJ2-1; a possible D gene is TRBD2 (7 bases). The CDR3 runs 15 residues. Germline V lookup: CDR1 SGHRS, CDR2 YFSETQ. Between the trimmed V and J ends, which lost 3 bases and 5 bases, there was a span of 15 bases. The CDR3 DNA is TGCGCCAGCAGCTGGGGACGGGGGGCCGACAATGAGCAGTTCTTC. Translation gives CASSWGRGADNEQFF.